This T cell receptor beta chain is drawn from a study of shared clonotypes between healthy human individuals (dated by TCRdb to 2020 to 2021). For context, the study as a whole: The cohort comprised a couple of women and a few men aged 18 to 49 years. For each donor, CD4 naive and CD4 memory were each run on three plates, CD8 naive on two plates, and CD8 memory on one plate. The study deeply sequenced blood TCR repertoires of about 5 healthy adults to estimate repertoire size and the extent of clonotype sharing between individuals. Different laboratories and diverse techniques were used to prepare libraries and sequence TCR repertoires, to increase sequencing depth and limit assay-specific biases. Each donor's leukapheresis produced roughly between roughly 0.85 and 10 billion PBMCs.

There are 18 amino acids in the CDR3, from cysteine to phenylalanine inclusive. Only the CDR3 DNA is retained, 54 bases long and in frame from the first base. As encoded in the germline V gene, CDR1 is SGHRS while CDR2 is YFSETQ. Using the deep immunoSEQ assay, TCR CDR3 regions were amplified from genomic DNA by multiplex PCR. Extracted genomic DNA from each cell subset was spread evenly across all wells of several immunoSEQ 96-well plates, with each plate serving as a replicate. For sorted subsets, approximately 200 ng of genomic DNA, equivalent to about 30,000 T cell genomes, went into each replicate PCR. The purified libraries were quantified using a Qubit 3.0 fluorometer, sized with a Bioanalyzer 2100, and then quantified again using the KAPA Library Quantification kit. Every immunoSEQ 96-well plate was sequenced on a separate single-read 150-cycle Illumina NextSeq 550 flow cell. The published analysis was carried out like this. Because only junctional sequences without quality scores were contained in the immunoSEQ output, filtering matching that applied to full-length reads could not be performed. Sequences were annotated with PyIR, a Python wrapper for IgBLAST v1.9, and V/J genes and CDR3 were assigned using IMGT germline references. Reads were filtered out if the reads had weak V/J assignments (E-value above 1e-6), no CDR3, stop codons, out-of-frame junctions, or ambiguous translated residues. V3J clonotypes were defined as sequences sharing the same inferred V gene, J gene, and CDR3 amino acid sequence. The percentage overlap between two repertoires was calculated by dividing the number of shared unique clonotypes by the size of the smaller repertoire. Three approaches were used to assess repertoire richness: RTK rarefaction, the Chao1 estimator, and Recon v2.1 estimates of unobserved clonotypes. OLGA was used to compute generation probabilities for all TCRbeta clonotypes that the gDNA method yielded from a handful of donors. This is the immuneACCESS table as TCRdb keeps it, with only in-frame sequences that have V and J called. A part of the clones is gone; compared with another copy, unresolved V genes explain less than half, and the rest is unexplained. V, J and clone size derive from that table, while D and trimming were established from the DNA sequence. The sample table lists 850,000 to 1,200,000 clones, approximately 68% of them with a count of one. 1.5% of the sample comes from the top ten.

General findings and caveats noted by the study authors: Based on pairwise subsampling, the degree of clonotype sharing among donors was expected to be affected by sequencing depth. The genetic and exposure-history diversity represented was limited by the small number of donors. Sharing across several donors was observed for 4.5% to 6.5% of naive CD4, over 3% of naive CD8, 2.3% of memory CD4, and around 0.42% of memory CD8 clonotypes. Sampling was restricted to blood, and TCR repertoires in tissue are likely to differ from TCR repertoires in blood. Compared with non-shared clonotypes, the clonotypes found in all four sorted-subset donors had higher generation probabilities. Naive subsets generally had larger estimated clonotype richness than memory subsets did. Rarefaction of sorted-subset datasets indicated incomplete sequencing despite the large sequencing depth.

Concerning this clone itself: Its antigen is unknown. The junction and the germline gene differ at one end; a read error may be behind it.

Donors were healthy HIV-negative adults with no recently reported acute infections or vaccinations. All donors were Caucasian adults living in Nashville, Tennessee, USA. CD4+ T cells were enriched by magnetic negative selection, after which naive cells were positively selected on CD45RA and the negative fraction was taken as the memory subset. After blood collection by leukapheresis, PBMCs were isolated using Ficoll-Histopaque density gradient centrifugation and then cryopreserved in the vapor phase of liquid nitrogen. Analytical flow cytometry was used to check the purity and quantity of each magnetically sorted T cell population. Each sorted fraction had its genomic DNA isolated and then quantified by UV absorbance on a Nanodrop 2000c.

The rearrangement combines TRBV5-1 with TRBJ2-3, and 12 junction bases match TRBD2. The TCR sequence derives from a man between 18 and 29 years old in good health. Sequencing input: memory CD4+ T cells sorted from blood. The label giving this sample's cell subset or site can be read as: CD45RA-negative fraction. The sequence in DNA is TGCGCCAGCAGGTTGGGGGGACTAGCGGGCCGGGGCACAGATACGCAGTATTTT. The encoded protein is CASRLGGLAGRGTDTQYF. Beyond the CDR3, the reference TRBV5-1 and TRBJ2-3 genes provide the residues; the full variable domain reads: KAGVTQTPRYLIKTRGQQVTLSCSPISGHRSVSWYQQTPGQGLQFLFEYFSETQRNKGNFPGRFSGRQFSNSRSEMNVSTLELGDSALYLCASRLGGLAGRGTDTQYFGPGTRLTVL.